The clone carrying this TCR beta chain came up once. The entry originates in a study of T cell responses to AZD1222 COVID-19 vaccine. Clones were sequenced by immunoSEQ multiplex PCR, and TCRdb holds only the in-frame ones, with some missing. The sample lists about 140,000 clones, 89% occurring once. Trimming shortened V by 11 bases and J by 5 bases, and 15 bases separated the two germline ends. The CDR3 contains 13 residues. In germline, CDR1 is MNHEY, CDR2 SVGAGI. The V gene is TRBV6-5, the J gene TRBJ1-4; D uncertain. This sequence was found in an adult in good health. The specimen comprised peripheral blood, sampled on day 0 of AZD1222 vaccination. The CDR3 is CAGRTDFNEKLFF. The DNA of the CDR3 is TGTGCCGGGAGGACGGATTTCAATGAAAAACTGTTTTTT.